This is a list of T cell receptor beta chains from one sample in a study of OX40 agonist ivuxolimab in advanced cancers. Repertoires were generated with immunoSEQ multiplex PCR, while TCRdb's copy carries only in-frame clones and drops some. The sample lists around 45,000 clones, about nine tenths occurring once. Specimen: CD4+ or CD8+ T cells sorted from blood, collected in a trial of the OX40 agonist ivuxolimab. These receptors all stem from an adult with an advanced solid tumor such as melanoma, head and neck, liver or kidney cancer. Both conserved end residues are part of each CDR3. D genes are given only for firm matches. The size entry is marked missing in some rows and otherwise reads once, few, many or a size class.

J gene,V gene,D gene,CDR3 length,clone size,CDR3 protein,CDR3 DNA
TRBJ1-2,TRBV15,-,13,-,CATSRDLARGYTF,TGTGCCACCAGCAGAGATCTGGCGCGTGGCTACACCTTC
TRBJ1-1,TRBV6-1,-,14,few,CASNPTGSNTEAFF,TGTGCCAGCAACCCAACAGGGTCGAACACTGAAGCTTTCTTT
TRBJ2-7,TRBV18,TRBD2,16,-,CASSPPLAGGPREQYF,TGTGCCAGCTCACCACCGTTGGCGGGAGGGCCGCGCGAGCAGTACTTC
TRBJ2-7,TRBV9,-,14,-,CASSRTGTTYEQYF,TGTGCCAGCAGCCGAACCGGGACAACCTACGAGCAGTACTTC
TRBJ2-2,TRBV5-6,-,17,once,CASSPGVLYELAGELFF,TGTGCCAGCAGCCCGGGGGTTCTGTATGAACTAGCCGGGGAGCTGTTTTTT
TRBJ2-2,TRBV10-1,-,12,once,CASSRNTGELFF,TGCGCCAGCAGTCGAAACACCGGGGAGCTGTTTTTT
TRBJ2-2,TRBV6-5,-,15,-,CASSYEQPNTGELFF,TGTGCCAGCAGTTACGAACAGCCGAACACCGGGGAGCTGTTTTTT
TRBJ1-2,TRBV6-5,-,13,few,CASSYDGNYGYTF,TGTGCCAGCAGTTACGACGGAAACTATGGCTACACCTTC
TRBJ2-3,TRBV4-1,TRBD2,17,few,CASSQEGWTSGTDTQYF,TGCGCCAGCAGCCAAGAGGGTTGGACTAGCGGCACAGATACGCAGTATTTT
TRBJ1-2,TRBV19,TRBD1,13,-,CASSKQGNYGYTF,TGTGCCAGTAGTAAACAGGGGAACTATGGCTACACCTTC
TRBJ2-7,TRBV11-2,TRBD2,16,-,CASSSLRRGSLYEQYF,TGTGCCAGCAGCTCCCTCAGGCGCGGGAGTCTCTACGAGCAGTACTTC
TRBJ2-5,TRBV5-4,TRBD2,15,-,CASSGSGRAGETQYF,TGTGCCAGCAGCGGTAGCGGGAGGGCGGGAGAGACCCAGTACTTC
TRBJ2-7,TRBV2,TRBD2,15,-,CASSEGPGGPYEQYF,TGTGCCAGCAGTGAAGGTCCGGGAGGCCCCTACGAGCAGTACTTC
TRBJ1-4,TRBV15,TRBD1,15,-,CATSPGGRENEKLFF,TGTGCCACCAGCCCAGGGGGCAGGGAGAATGAAAAACTGTTTTTT
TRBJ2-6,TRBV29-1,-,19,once,CSVEDPAEELISGANVLTF,TGCAGCGTTGAAGACCCGGCGGAGGAACTTATCTCTGGGGCCAACGTCCTGACTTTC
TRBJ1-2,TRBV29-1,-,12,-,CSVGHTNYGYTF,TGCAGCGTGGGACATACCAACTATGGCTACACCTTC
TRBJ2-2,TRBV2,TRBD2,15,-,CASSSGRVAPGELFF,TGTGCCAGTAGTAGCGGGAGGGTGGCGCCCGGGGAGCTGTTTTTT
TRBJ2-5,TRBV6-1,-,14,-,CASSQTGNRETQYF,TGTGCCAGCAGCCAAACAGGGAATCGAGAGACCCAGTACTTC
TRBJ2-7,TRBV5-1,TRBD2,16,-,CASSSASGTTPYEQYF,TGCGCCAGCAGCTCGGCTAGCGGAACCACTCCCTACGAGCAGTACTTC
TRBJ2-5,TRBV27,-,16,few,CASSLSDQGTQETQYF,TGTGCCAGCAGTTTATCTGATCAGGGGACCCAAGAGACCCAGTACTTC
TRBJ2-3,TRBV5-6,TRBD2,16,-,CASSTAGGRASRTQYF,TGTGCCAGCAGCACCGCTGGCGGGAGGGCCTCTCGTACGCAGTATTTT
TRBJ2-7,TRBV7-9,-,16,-,CASTEPPGRTTYEQYF,TGTGCCAGCACCGAGCCCCCCGGCAGGACTACCTACGAGCAGTACTTC
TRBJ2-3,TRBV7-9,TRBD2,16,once,CASSPPGLAGTDTQYF,TGTGCCAGCAGCCCCCCGGGACTAGCTGGGACAGATACGCAGTATTTT
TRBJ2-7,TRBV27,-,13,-,CASSLIGRDEQYF,TGTGCCAGCAGTTTAATCGGTCGGGACGAGCAGTACTTC
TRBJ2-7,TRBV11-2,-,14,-,CASSLEEVSYEQYF,TGTGCCAGCAGCTTAGAAGAGGTTTCCTACGAGCAGTACTTC
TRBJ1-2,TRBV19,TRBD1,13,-,CASSKQGNYGYTF,TGTGCCAGTAGCAAACAGGGGAACTATGGCTACACCTTC